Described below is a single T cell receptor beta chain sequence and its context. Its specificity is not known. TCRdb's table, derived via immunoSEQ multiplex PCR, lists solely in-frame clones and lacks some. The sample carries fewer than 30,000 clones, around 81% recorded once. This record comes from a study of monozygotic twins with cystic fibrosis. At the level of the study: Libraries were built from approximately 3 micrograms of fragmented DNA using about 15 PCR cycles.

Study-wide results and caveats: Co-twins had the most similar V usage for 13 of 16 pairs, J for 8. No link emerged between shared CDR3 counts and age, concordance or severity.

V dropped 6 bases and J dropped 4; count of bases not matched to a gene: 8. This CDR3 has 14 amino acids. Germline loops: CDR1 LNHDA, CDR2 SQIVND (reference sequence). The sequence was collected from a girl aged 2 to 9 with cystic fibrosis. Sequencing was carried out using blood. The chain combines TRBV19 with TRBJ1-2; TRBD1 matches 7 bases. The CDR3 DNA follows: TGTGCCAGTAGCGAACCGGGACAGTCCTATGGCTACACCTTC. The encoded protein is CASSEPGQSYGYTF.